These T cell receptor beta chains were read from a single sample in a study of blood T cells in healthy people across ages. TCRdb re-called the 5' RACE reads through MiXCR, storing one row per CDR3 protein. The repertoire holds over 1,500,000 distinct CDR3 sequences, approximately 40% seen once, with roughly 24% in the top ten. The specimen sequenced was blood. Source of these receptors: a human donor in good health. Each CDR3 is given with its conserved first and last residue. D genes are given only for firm matches. For some rows the clone size is stated as once, few or many, or as a class when expanded; others skip it.

TRBJ2-1 . . TRBV12-3/TRBV12-4 TGTGCCAGCAGTTCTGTAGGGGCTGAGCAGTTCTTC CASSSVGAEQFF
TRBJ1-2 . . TRBV20-1 TGCAGTGCTAGAGGGGCTACAGAGGTTACTGGCTACACCTTC CSARGATEVTGYTF
TRBJ2-3 . . TRBV9 TGTGCCGGCAGCGCGAAAACCGGGCCTAACTCAGATACGCAGTATTTT CAGSAKTGPNSDTQYF
TRBJ2-7 . . TRBV29-1 TGCAGCGTTGAAGTTAAGTACTTC CSVEVKYF
TRBJ1-5 . . TRBV7-6 TGTGCCAGCAGTGCTGGACCTACGACCCATCAGCCCCAGCATTTT CASSAGPTTHQPQHF
TRBJ2-7 TRBD1 . TRBV6-5 TGTGCCAGCAGTTCGACAGGGCACCTCTCCTACGAGCAGTACTTC CASSSTGHLSYEQYF
TRBJ1-2 TRBD1 . TRBV7-2 TGTGCCTGCAGCTTAAGGACAGGGGGCTATGGCTACACCTTC CACSLRTGGYGYTF
TRBJ2-5 TRBD2 many TRBV18 TGTGCCAGCAGCCCGAGACTAGCGGGGGAAGAGACCCAGTACTTC CASSPRLAGEETQYF
TRBJ1-2 . few TRBV5-1 TGCGCCAGCAGCTTGGACTTCTTCGGAGGCTACACCTTC CASSLDFFGGYTF
TRBJ2-5 . few TRBV7-9 TGTGCCAGCTCCTATGTGCAGGAGCAAGAGACCCAGTACTTC CASSYVQEQETQYF
TRBJ1-2 . few TRBV12-3/TRBV12-4 TGTGCCAGCAGTTCAAATGACCTCTATGGCTACACCTTC CASSSNDLYGYTF
TRBJ2-3 TRBD2 few TRBV6-6 TGTGCCAGTAGTTCTAGCGGGGGGGCCGGGGAGAAAGATACGCAGTATTTT CASSSSGGAGEKDTQYF
TRBJ2-1 TRBD1 . TRBV2 TGTGCCAGCAGTGTGGACAGGGCCAATGAGCAGTTCTTC CASSVDRANEQFF
TRBJ2-1 TRBD1 . TRBV7-2 TGTGCCAGCAGCTACGACAGGGGGAAAAGCAATGAGCAGTTCTTC CASSYDRGKSNEQFF
TRBJ2-3 . once TRBV27 TGTGCCAGCAAGTGGAATGGGGCAGATACGCAGTATTTT CASKWNGADTQYF
TRBJ2-6 . . TRBV13 TGTGCCAGCAGCTTGGGGGCCCCTCCTATCTACTCTGGGGCCAACGTCCTGACTTTC CASSLGAPPIYSGANVLTF
TRBJ2-7 . many TRBV29-1 TGCAGCACCCTGGACACCTACGAGCAGTACTTC CSTLDTYEQYF
TRBJ2-5 TRBD1 . TRBV28 TGTGCCAGCACCCCTTCCCCGACAGGGCCTTCCCAAGAGACCCAGTACTTC CASTPSPTGPSQETQYF
TRBJ2-1 . few TRBV9 TGTGCCAGCAGCGTAGGGGGTAGCGCCTACAATGAGCAGTTCTTC CASSVGGSAYNEQFF
TRBJ2-5 . few TRBV4-3 TGCGCCAGCAGCCAAGTGATCCGTCTGGGGGAGACCCAGTACTTC CASSQVIRLGETQYF
TRBJ2-5 TRBD2 . TRBV3-1 TGTCCTAGCGGGGACACTATACAAGAGACCCAGTACTTC CPSGDTIQETQYF
TRBJ2-5 . . TRBV12-3/TRBV12-4 TGTGCCAGCAGTCAACACCTTCGGGAGACCCAGTACTTC CASSQHLRETQYF
TRBJ2-3 . few TRBV29-1 TGCAGCGTTGGGCAGGGTCGCAAGGATACGCAGTATTTT CSVGQGRKDTQYF
TRBJ2-7 TRBD1 . TRBV29-1 TGCAGCGTTGAAGGGATGAAGACAGGGGGGCCTACCTACGAGCAGTACTTC CSVEGMKTGGPTYEQYF
TRBJ2-3 . . TRBV2 TGTGCCAGCAGTGGAACTACGGACAGCACAGATACGCAGTATTTT CASSGTTDSTDTQYF
TRBJ2-1 . few TRBV15 TGTGCCACCAGCAGAGATTTCGGGGCTGAGCAGTTCTTC CATSRDFGAEQFF
TRBJ2-4 TRBD1 few TRBV13 TGTGCCAGCAGCTTGACAGGGCGGGTTAACATTCAGTACTTC CASSLTGRVNIQYF
TRBJ1-4 TRBD1 many TRBV7-8 TGTGCCAGCAGCCGGGGACAGGGAAACGAAAAACTGTTTTTT CASSRGQGNEKLFF
TRBJ1-1 . few TRBV20-1 TGCAGTGCTCCCCCTCAGGGAGACACTGAAGCTTTCTTT CSAPPQGDTEAFF
TRBJ2-5 TRBD1 few TRBV4-3 TGCGCCGGCAGCCAAGATCTCATGGGACAGGGACGAGAGACCCAGTACTTC CAGSQDLMGQGRETQYF
TRBJ1-2 TRBD1 few TRBV11-2 TGTGCCAGCAGCTTATCTACAGGGGGGAATGGCTACACCTTC CASSLSTGGNGYTF
TRBJ1-2 . . TRBV6-1 TGTGCCAGCAGTGAAGGGGGGCCGGGTGGCTACACCTTC CASSEGGPGGYTF
TRBJ1-2 TRBD1 many TRBV7-6 TGTGCCAGCAGCTTAGGACAGGGGCTATATGGCTACACCTTC CASSLGQGLYGYTF
TRBJ1-1 . few TRBV6-6 TGTGCCATCGGGGGGGGATTGAACACTGAAGCTTTCTTT CAIGGGLNTEAFF
TRBJ2-1 TRBD2 . TRBV20-1 TGCAGTGCCATACCGGGACTAGCGGGAAGGTATGAGCTGTTCTTC CSAIPGLAGRYELFF
TRBJ1-1 TRBD1 once TRBV7-2 TGTGCCAGCAGACGCGACAGGGCCATGAACACTGAAGCTTTCTTT CASRRDRAMNTEAFF